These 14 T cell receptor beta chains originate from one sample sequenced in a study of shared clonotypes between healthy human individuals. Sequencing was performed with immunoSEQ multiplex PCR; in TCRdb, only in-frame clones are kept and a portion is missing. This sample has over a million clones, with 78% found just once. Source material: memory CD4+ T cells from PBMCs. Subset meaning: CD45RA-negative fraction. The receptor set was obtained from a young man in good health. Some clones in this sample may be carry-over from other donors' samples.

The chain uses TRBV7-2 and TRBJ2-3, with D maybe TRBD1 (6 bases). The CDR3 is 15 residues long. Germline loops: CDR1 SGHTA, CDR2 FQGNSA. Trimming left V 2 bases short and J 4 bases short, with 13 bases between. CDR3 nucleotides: TGTGCCAGCAGCTTATGGTCCAGGGGCGCAGATACGCAGTATTTT. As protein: CASSLWSRGADTQYF.

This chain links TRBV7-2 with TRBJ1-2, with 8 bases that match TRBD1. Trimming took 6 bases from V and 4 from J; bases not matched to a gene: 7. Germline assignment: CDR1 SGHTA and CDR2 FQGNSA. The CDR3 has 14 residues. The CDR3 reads CASRPGGDIYGYTF. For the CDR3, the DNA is TGTGCCAGCAGGCCAGGGGGCGATATCTATGGCTACACCTTC.

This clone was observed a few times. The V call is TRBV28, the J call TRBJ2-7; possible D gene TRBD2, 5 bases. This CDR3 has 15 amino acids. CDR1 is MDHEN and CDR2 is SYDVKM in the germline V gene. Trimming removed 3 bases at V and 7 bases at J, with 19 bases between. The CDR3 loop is CASSLPGLDLVEQYF. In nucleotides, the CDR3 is TGTGCCAGCAGTTTGCCGGGATTAGACCTAGTAGAGCAGTACTTC.

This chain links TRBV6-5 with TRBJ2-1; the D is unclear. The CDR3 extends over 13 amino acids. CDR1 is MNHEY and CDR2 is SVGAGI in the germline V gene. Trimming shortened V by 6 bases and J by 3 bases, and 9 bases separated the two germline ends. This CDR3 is CASSPRVYNEQFF. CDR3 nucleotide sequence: TGTGCCAGCAGCCCCCGAGTCTACAATGAGCAGTTCTTC.

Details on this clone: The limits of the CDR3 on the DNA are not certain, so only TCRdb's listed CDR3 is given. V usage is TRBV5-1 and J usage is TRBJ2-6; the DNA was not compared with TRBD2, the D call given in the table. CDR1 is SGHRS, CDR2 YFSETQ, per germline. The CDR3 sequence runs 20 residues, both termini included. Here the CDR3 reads CASSLFFGGLPSSGANVLTF.

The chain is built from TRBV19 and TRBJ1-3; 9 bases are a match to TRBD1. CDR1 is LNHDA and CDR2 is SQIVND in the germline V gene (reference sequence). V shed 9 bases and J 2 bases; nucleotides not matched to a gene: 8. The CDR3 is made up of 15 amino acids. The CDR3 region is CASRVRTGAGNTIYF. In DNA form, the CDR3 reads TGTGCCAGCCGAGTAAGGACAGGGGCTGGAAACACCATATATTTT. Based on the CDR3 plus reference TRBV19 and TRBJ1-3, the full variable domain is DGGITQSPKYLFRKEGQNVTLSCEQNLNHDAMYWYRQDPGQGLRLIYYSQIVNDFQKGDIAEGYSVSREKKESFPLTVTSAQKNPTAFYLCASRVRTGAGNTIYFGEGSWLTVV.

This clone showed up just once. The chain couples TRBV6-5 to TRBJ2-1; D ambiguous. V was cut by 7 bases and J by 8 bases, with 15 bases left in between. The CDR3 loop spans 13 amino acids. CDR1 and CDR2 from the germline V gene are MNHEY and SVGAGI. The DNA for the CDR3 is TGTGCCAGCACCACCCCCCCCGTGGATGAGCAGTTCTTC. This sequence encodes CASTTPPVDEQFF.

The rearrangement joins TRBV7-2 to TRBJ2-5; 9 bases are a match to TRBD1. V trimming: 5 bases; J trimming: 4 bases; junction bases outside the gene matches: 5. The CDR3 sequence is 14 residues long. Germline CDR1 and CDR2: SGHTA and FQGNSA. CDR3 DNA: TGTGCCAGCAGCCCGCACAGGGGGCGAGAGACCCAGTACTTC. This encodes CASSPHRGRETQYF.

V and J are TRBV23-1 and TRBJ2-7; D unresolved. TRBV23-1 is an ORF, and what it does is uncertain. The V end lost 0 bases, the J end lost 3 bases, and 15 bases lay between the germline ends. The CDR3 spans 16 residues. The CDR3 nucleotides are TGCGCCAGCAGTCAATCGGCGAGTTTGGATAACTACGAGCAGTACTTC. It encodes CASSQSASLDNYEQYF.

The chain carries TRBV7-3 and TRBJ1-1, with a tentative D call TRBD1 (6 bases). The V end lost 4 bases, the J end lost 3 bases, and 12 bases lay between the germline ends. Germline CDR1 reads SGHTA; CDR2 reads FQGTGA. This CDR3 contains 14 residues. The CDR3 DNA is TGTGCCAGCAGCTCACAGGGTACCGACACTGAAGCTTTCTTT. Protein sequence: CASSSQGTDTEAFF.

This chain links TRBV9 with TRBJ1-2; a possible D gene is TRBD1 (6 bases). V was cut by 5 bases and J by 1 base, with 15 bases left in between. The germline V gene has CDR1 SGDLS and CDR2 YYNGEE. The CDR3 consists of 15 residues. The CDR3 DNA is TGTGCCAGCAGTAACAGGGAAAATATTAACTATGGCTACACCTTC. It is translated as CASSNRENINYGYTF.

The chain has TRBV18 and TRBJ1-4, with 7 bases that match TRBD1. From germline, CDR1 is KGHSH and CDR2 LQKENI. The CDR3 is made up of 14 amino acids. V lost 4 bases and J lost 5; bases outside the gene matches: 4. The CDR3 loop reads CASSRQGGNEKLFF. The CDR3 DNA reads TGTGCCAGCTCACGACAGGGAGGCAATGAAAAACTGTTTTTT.

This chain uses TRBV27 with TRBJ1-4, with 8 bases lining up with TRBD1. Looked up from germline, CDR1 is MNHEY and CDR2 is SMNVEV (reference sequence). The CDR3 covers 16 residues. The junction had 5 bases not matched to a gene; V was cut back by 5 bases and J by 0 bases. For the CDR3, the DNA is TGTGCCAGCAGTGCCCAGGGGGCCGCAACTAATGAAAAACTGTTTTTT. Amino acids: CASSAQGAATNEKLFF.

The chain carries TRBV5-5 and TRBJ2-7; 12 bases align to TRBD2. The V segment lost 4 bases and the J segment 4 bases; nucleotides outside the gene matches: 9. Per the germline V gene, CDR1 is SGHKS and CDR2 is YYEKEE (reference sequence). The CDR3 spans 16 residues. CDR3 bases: TGTGCCAGCAGCACATTGACTAGCGGGAGAGGGTACGAGCAGTACTTC. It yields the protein CASSTLTSGRGYEQYF.